This record covers a single T cell receptor beta chain. Its antigen is unidentified. Produced via immunoSEQ multiplex PCR; TCRdb's table is partial and in-frame only. The sample consists of about 110,000 clones, approximately 90% of them appearing once. The data originate from a study of T cell responses to AZD1222 COVID-19 vaccine. Study-wide points: Just 5 to 7 AZD1222 recipients were seropositive at baseline. Researchers took repertoire samples only after the peak T cell response had come. Donors, mostly white British, included more females; clonal diversity was possibly underestimated.

This clonotype originated in an adult in good health. This material consisted of peripheral blood, taken on day 0 of AZD1222 vaccination.

In nucleotides, the CDR3 is TGTGCCAGCAGTTTATCGAGCCTCAATGAGCAGTTCTTC. This translates into CASSLSSLNEQFF. The V and J genes are TRBV27 and TRBJ2-1; the D is unclear. The germline V and J ends were trimmed by 0 bases and 6 bases, with 6 bases remaining between them. Germline lookup yields CDR1 MNHEY and CDR2 SMNVEV (reference sequence). This CDR3 comprises 13 residues.